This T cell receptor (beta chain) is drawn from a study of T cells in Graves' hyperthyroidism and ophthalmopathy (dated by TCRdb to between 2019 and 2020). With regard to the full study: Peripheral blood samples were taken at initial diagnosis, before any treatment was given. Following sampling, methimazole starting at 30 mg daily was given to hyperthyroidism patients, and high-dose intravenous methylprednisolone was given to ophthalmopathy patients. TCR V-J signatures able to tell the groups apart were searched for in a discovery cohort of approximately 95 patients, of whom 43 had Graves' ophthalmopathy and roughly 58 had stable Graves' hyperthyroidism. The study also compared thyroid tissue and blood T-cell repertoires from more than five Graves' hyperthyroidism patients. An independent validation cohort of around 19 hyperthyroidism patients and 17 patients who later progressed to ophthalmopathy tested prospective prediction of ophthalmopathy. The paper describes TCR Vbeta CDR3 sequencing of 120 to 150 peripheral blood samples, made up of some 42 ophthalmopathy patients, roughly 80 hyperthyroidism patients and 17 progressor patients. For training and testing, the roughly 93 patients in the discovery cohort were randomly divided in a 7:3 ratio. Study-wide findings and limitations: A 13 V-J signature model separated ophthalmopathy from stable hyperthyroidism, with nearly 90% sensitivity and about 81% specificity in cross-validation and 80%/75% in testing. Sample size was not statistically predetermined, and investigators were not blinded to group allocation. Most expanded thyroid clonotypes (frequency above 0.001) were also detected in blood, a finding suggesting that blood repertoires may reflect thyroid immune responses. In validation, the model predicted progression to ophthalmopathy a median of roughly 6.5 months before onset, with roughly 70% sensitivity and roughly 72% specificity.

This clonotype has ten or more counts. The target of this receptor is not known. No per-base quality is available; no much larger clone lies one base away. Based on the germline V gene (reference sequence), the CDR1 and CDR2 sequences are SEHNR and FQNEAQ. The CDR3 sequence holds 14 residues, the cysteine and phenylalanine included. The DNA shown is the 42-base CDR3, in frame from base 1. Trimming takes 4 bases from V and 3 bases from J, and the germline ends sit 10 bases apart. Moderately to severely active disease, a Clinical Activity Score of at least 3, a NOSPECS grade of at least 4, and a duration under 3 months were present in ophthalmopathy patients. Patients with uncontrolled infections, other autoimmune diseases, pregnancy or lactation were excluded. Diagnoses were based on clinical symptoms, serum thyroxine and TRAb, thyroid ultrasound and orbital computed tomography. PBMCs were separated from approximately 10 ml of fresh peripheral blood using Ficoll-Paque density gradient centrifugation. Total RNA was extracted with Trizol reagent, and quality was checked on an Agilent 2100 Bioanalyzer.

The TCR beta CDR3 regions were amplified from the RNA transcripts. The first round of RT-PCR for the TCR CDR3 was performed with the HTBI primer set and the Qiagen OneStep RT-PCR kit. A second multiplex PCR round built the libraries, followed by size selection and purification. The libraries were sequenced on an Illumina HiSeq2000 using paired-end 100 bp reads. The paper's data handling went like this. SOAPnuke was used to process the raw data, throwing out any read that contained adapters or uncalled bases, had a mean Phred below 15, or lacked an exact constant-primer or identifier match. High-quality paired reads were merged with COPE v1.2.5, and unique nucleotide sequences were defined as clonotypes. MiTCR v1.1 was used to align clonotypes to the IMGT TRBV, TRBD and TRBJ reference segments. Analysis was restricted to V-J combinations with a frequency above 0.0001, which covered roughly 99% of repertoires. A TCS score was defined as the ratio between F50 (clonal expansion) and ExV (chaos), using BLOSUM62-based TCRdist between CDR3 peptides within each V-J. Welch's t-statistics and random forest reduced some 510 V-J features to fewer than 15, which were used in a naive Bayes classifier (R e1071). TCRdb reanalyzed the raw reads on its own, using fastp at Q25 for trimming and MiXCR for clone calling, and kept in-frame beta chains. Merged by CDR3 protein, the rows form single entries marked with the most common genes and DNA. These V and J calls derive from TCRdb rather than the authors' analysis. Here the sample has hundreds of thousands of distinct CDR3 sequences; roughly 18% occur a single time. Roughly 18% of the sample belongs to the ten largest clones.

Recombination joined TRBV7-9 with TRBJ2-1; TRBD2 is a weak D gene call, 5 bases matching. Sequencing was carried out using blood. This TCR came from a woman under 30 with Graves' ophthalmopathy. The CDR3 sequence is CASSSGRDYNEQFF. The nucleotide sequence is TGTGCCAGCAGCTCTGGACGGGACTACAATGAGCAGTTCTTC. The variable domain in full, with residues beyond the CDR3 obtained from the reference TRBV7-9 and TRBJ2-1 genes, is DTGVSQNPRHKITKRGQNVTFRCDPISEHNRLYWYRQTLGQGPEFLTYFQNEAQLEKSRLLSDRFSAERPKGSFSTLEIQRTEQGDSAMYLCASSSGRDYNEQFFGPGTRLTVL.